One sample yielded the 17 T cell receptor beta chains listed below, sequenced in a study of blood T cell repertoires in COVID-19. TCRdb's table, derived via immunoSEQ multiplex PCR, lists solely in-frame clones and lacks some. The sample lists some 150,000 clones, more than 65% occurring once. The material sequenced was peripheral blood. The receptors derive from a woman between 55 and 75 years old with acute or convalescent COVID-19.

The rearrangement uses TRBV5-6 and TRBJ1-2; unclear D gene. Germline CDR1 and CDR2: SGHDT and YYEEEE. Trimming took 0 bases from V and 1 from J, leaving 7 bases between them. This CDR3 has 14 residues. The CDR3 loop is CASSLGSYNYGYTF. The CDR3 region has the DNA TGTGCCAGCAGCTTGGGCAGTTATAACTATGGCTACACCTTC.

This clone was counted a few times. This rearrangement joins TRBV28 to TRBJ1-6; D is unclear. Trimming shortened V by 3 bases and J by 10 bases, and 10 bases separated the two germline ends. Germline V CDR1 and CDR2: MDHEN, SYDVKM. CDR3 length: 13 amino acids. The chain's CDR3 is CASSFLSRSPLHF. The CDR3 DNA reads as TGTGCCAGCAGTTTCCTCTCACGGTCACCCCTCCACTTT. Full variable domain (rest looked up from reference TRBV28 and TRBJ1-6): DVKVTQSSRYLVKRTGEKVFLECVQDMDHENMFWYRQDPGLGLRLIYFSYDVKMKEKGDIPEGYSVSREKKERFSLILESASTNQTSMYLCASSFLSRSPLHFGNGTRLTVT.

V is TRBV27 and J is TRBJ2-7, with 13 bases lining up with TRBD2. Trimming cost V 7 bases and J 2 bases; bases outside gene matches: 11. Germline CDR1 MNHEY, CDR2 SMNVEV (reference sequence). The CDR3 extends over 17 amino acids. The CDR3 protein is CASTPPLTSGRTYEQYF. For the CDR3, the DNA is TGTGCCAGCACCCCGCCCCTGACTAGCGGGAGGACCTACGAGCAGTACTTC.

This chain uses TRBV6-5 with TRBJ2-2; the match to TRBD2 covers 7 bases. Germline V gene lookup returns CDR1 MNHEY and CDR2 SVGAGI. The V gene end was trimmed by 5 bases and the J gene end by 7 bases; junction bases not matched to a gene: 7. The CDR3 length is 14 residues. The CDR3 DNA is TGTGCCAGCAGTCTCCGGGGGGTTGGCGGGGAGCTGTTTTTT. Protein sequence: CASSLRGVGGELFF.

The chain combines TRBV2 with TRBJ1-1; tentatively, D is TRBD1 (6 bases). There are 15 residues in the CDR3. In germline, CDR1 is SNHLY, CDR2 FYNNEI. V lost 6 bases and J 7 bases, leaving 21 bases between the germline ends. CDR3 coding DNA: TGTGCCAGCAGGAAGGGGGGGCAGGCGACTCTTGAAGCTTTCTTT. Its protein is CASRKGGQATLEAFF.

This chain joins TRBV15 and TRBJ1-4; 9 nucleotides agree with TRBD1. CDR3 size: 15 residues. V was pared by 0 bases and J by 9 bases, with 5 bases of the junction left unmatched. Germline V CDR1 and CDR2: LNHNV, YYDKDF (reference sequence). CDR3 sequence (DNA): TGTGCCACCAGCAGAGATGTCGGGACAGGGAAAAAACTGTTTTTT. The encoded protein is CATSRDVGTGKKLFF.

The chain couples TRBV10-3 to TRBJ2-4; 7 nucleotides agree with TRBD2. The J segment lost 8 bases and the V segment lost 3 bases, leaving 7 bases of the junction unmatched. CDR1 is ENHRY and CDR2 is SYGVKD in the germline V gene. The CDR3 consists of 14 residues. This CDR3 reads CAISEGLAADIQYF. The CDR3 nucleotides read TGTGCCATCAGTGAAGGGCTAGCGGCAGACATTCAGTACTTC.

V usage is TRBV5-1 and J usage is TRBJ2-7, with 10 positions matching TRBD1. Looked up from germline, CDR1 is SGHRS and CDR2 is YFSETQ. The trim removed 4 bases at V and 6 bases at J, leaving 7 bases unmatched. There are 14 residues in the CDR3. For the CDR3, the DNA is TGCGCCAGCAGCATAAGACAGGGGGCGGCCGAGCAGTACTTC. Translating gives CASSIRQGAAEQYF. Drawing the rest from reference TRBV5-1 and TRBJ2-7, the complete variable domain is KAGVTQTPRYLIKTRGQQVTLSCSPISGHRSVSWYQQTPGQGLQFLFEYFSETQRNKGNFPGRFSGRQFSNSRSEMNVSTLELGDSALYLCASSIRQGAAEQYFGPGTRLTVT.

This sequence joins TRBV10-1 and TRBJ2-2; D remains unclear. The germline V gene encodes CDR1 WNHNN and CDR2 SYGVQD (reference sequence). The CDR3 runs 14 residues. Trimming shortened V by 4 bases and J by 4 bases, and 10 bases separated the two germline ends. The CDR3 nucleotides read TGCGCCAGCAGTGGGTCGCCTACCACCGGGGAGCTGTTTTTT. This gives the protein CASSGSPTTGELFF.

V is TRBV7-9 and J is TRBJ2-1; 8 bases are shared with TRBD2. Trimming removed 1 base from V and 3 bases from J; junction bases left unmatched: 5. This CDR3 is 16 amino acids long. Germline-derived CDR1 and CDR2 are SEHNR and FQNEAQ (reference sequence). In nucleotides, the CDR3 is TGTGCCAGCAGCTTAGGGCTAGCGGGTATCTACAATGAGCAGTTCTTC. Translating it yields CASSLGLAGIYNEQFF.

This chain links TRBV20-1 with TRBJ1-1; D unclear. The length of the CDR3 is 11 residues. Between the trimmed V and J ends, which lost 7 bases and 5 bases, there was a span of 11 bases. Germline V gene sequence: CDR1 DFQATT, CDR2 SNEGSKA (reference sequence). CDR3 sequence: CSERGGTEAFF. DNA of the CDR3: TGCAGTGAACGGGGTGGGACTGAAGCTTTCTTT.

In nucleotides, the CDR3 is TGTGCCAGCTCACTACGACAGGGGGCCCAGCATTTT. Residues: CASSLRQGAQHF. The chain has TRBV18 and TRBJ1-5; TRBD1 agrees at 9 bases. In germline, CDR1 is KGHSH, CDR2 LQKENI. V was clipped by 4 bases and J by 11 bases; unmatched bases: 3. This CDR3 is 12 amino acids long.

The chain carries TRBV7-9 and TRBJ2-7, with D unresolved. The CDR3 has 12 residues. Germline V gene data show CDR1 as SEHNR and CDR2 as FQNEAQ (reference sequence). Trimming took 1 base from V and 6 from J, leaving 7 bases between them. The CDR3 spells CASSLDLFEQYF. DNA of the CDR3: TGTGCCAGCAGCTTAGATTTATTCGAGCAGTACTTC.

The rearrangement joins TRBV28 to TRBJ2-6; no reliable D call. Deletions cut 8 bases from V and 1 base from J, with 6 bases between. Germline V gene data show CDR1 as MDHEN and CDR2 as SYDVKM. The CDR3 consists of 13 residues. CDR3 sequence reads: CASFQSGANVLTF. The CDR3 nucleotides read TGTGCCAGCTTTCAATCTGGGGCCAACGTCCTGACTTTC.

The J gene is TRBJ2-5, the V gene TRBV5-4; possibly TRBD1 for D (6 bases). There are 14 residues in the CDR3. Germline CDR1 is SGHNT and CDR2 is YYREEE (reference sequence). V was clipped by 4 bases and J by 2 bases, with 12 bases between them. The CDR3 DNA sequence: TGTGCCAGCAGCAAACGGGACACTCAAGAGACCCAGTACTTC. Translated: CASSKRDTQETQYF.

This clone occurred once. CDR3 DNA sequence: TGTGCCAGCAGTTCCCTGGACAGGGGCACTGAAGCTTTCTTT. Protein product: CASSSLDRGTEAFF. This sequence joins TRBV27 and TRBJ1-1, with TRBD1 identical over 9 bases. V shed 4 bases and J 4 bases; nucleotides not matched to a gene: 4. The CDR3 runs to 14 residues. The germline V gene encodes CDR1 MNHEY and CDR2 SMNVEV (reference sequence).

The chain is built from TRBV19 and TRBJ1-5; TRBD1 aligns across 9 bases. This CDR3 has 14 residues. Germline CDR1 LNHDA, CDR2 SQIVND (reference sequence). Trimming at V came to 9 bases and at J to 3 bases, leaving 6 bases not matched to a gene. The CDR3 here is CASHTGGVNQPQHF. Written as DNA, the CDR3 is TGTGCCAGCCATACAGGGGGCGTCAATCAGCCCCAGCATTTT. The complete variable domain, with remaining parts taken from reference TRBV19 and TRBJ1-5, reads DGGITQSPKYLFRKEGQNVTLSCEQNLNHDAMYWYRQDPGQGLRLIYYSQIVNDFQKGDIAEGYSVSREKKESFPLTVTSAQKNPTAFYLCASHTGGVNQPQHFGDGTRLSIL.